This entry features one TCR beta chain sequence. No antigen is known for it. No base-level quality is on record; no much larger clone is a single base apart. The sample belongs to a study of blood T cell repertoires in COVID-19 (dated by TCRdb to 2018 to 2021). In terms of the full investigation: Samples from collaborators originated in the United States, Italy and Spain and spanned both the acute and convalescent phases of COVID-19. The prospective study material was composed of cDNA or gDNA derived from T cells, B-cell-depleted T cells, or PBMCs. Subjects who had been exposed to COVID-19, were actively infected with it, or had recovered from it provided the deeply sampled blood TCRbeta repertoires that made up the dataset. The repertoires were released in a freely available public database meant as a resource for research on the immune response to SARS-CoV-2. The samples were drawn from two sources: the first 160 participants of the ongoing ImmuneRACE study, and some 1,300 subjects contributed by 6 global collaborators. A de-identified subject ID, COVID-19 status, age in years and sex were almost always included in the sample metadata. Where HLA class I and class II types were available, the types were taken from metadata supplied by the sample provider, not from assay-based typing.

On the study overall, not on this receptor specifically: The amount of clinical and demographic metadata varied by source and participant and was provided uncurated.

In the prospective study, participants were roughly 18 to 95 years old, resided in about two dozen geographic areas of the United States, and were enrolled through a virtual design. In the prospective study, participants were assigned to cohorts based on the clinical history participants reported in a screening survey and a study questionnaire. For ImmuneRACE Cohort 3, a participant was defined as recovered based on two consecutive negative NP/OP PCR tests, clearance by a healthcare professional, or resolution of symptoms. Each participant in the prospective study had whole blood, serum and a nasopharyngeal or oropharyngeal swab collected by mobile phlebotomists. Participants in the prospective study had the option to provide additional blood draws and questionnaires over a roughly 2-month period. Before DNA extraction, blood samples from the prospective study were shipped at room temperature or frozen.

V ends up 5 bases short and J 4 bases short, with an unmatched junction base count of 9. CDR1 and CDR2, looked up from the germline V gene, are MDHEN and SYDVKM. Reading from cysteine to phenylalanine, the CDR3 counts 15 amino acids. Just the 45-base CDR3 DNA is kept, in frame starting at base 1. TCRbeta CDR3 regions were amplified from genomic DNA by means of the immunoSEQ Assay, a bias-controlled multiplex PCR. Processing in the source paper ran as follows. Nucleated cell counts per sample were estimated from amplification of reference gene primers within the assay. To quantify the absolute abundance of each unique TCRbeta CDR3 rearrangement, sequence reads were collapsed and filtered. For each sample, productive Simpson clonality was calculated by taking the square root of Simpson's diversity index across productive rearrangements. TCRdb obtained this table from immuneACCESS and retained in-frame rearrangements with V and J assigned. These tables miss some clones; where compared with another copy, unresolved V genes account for less than half of the shortfall, and the remainder is unexplained. That table supplies the V and J calls and clone size; D and trimming were determined from the DNA. The sample contains approximately 280,000 clones, roughly 89% of them found a single time. Around 5.8% of the sample rests with the top ten.

The rearrangement combines TRBV28 with TRBJ2-3; 7 middle bases align to TRBD1. Sequenced sample: PBMCs or T cells enriched from blood (not recorded which). The clonotype comes from a woman aged 40 to 50 who had recovered from COVID-19. The CDR3 protein sequence reads: CASSTRGRRADTQYF. Read as DNA, the sequence is TGTGCCAGCAGTACAAGGGGGCGCCGAGCAGATACGCAGTATTTT.